This T cell receptor (beta chain) originates from a study of OX40 agonist ivuxolimab in advanced cancers. Study background: Clinicians treated patients with ivuxolimab, an agonistic anti-OX40 (CD134) antibody. Partial responses occurred in three patients (one hepatocellular carcinoma, two cutaneous melanoma).

Peripheral blood came from all dose cohorts at three timepoints. V lost 4 bases and J lost 3, with 10 bases in between. Looked up from germline, CDR1 is SNHLY and CDR2 is FYNNEI. This CDR3 comprises 14 residues. The table came from immunoSEQ multiplex PCR; TCRdb's copy has only in-frame clones and leaves some out. In the table there are roughly 91,000 clones, about 96% of which are singletons. The material sequenced was CD4+ or CD8+ T cells sorted from blood, taken in a trial of the OX40 agonist ivuxolimab. This chain links TRBV2 with TRBJ2-1; D might be TRBD2 (6 bases). This clonotype was obtained from an adult with an advanced solid tumor such as melanoma, head and neck, liver or kidney cancer. The CDR3: CASSAVTSYNEQFF. CDR3 bases: TGTGCCAGCAGTGCTGTGACTAGCTACAATGAGCAGTTCTTC.